Sequencing of this TCR beta chain was carried out in a study of TIL therapy for anti-PD-1-resistant metastatic lung cancer. Trimming removed 2 bases at V and 2 bases at J, with 8 bases between. Germline V gene data show CDR1 as MRHNA and CDR2 as SNTAGT. The CDR3 is made up of 14 amino acids. Sequencing used immunoSEQ v3. Sequenced by immunoSEQ multiplex PCR; TCRdb stores in-frame clones only, minus some. The table lists approximately 45,000 clones, roughly 85% of them singletons. Only a few counts were recorded for this clone. Time point reported: pre-treatment sample, taken before nivolumab and TIL therapy.

This TCR derives from a man between 65 and 85 years old with non-small cell lung cancer. J is TRBJ2-3 and V is TRBV6-4; no reliable D call. Sample: blood, taken at baseline. CDR3: CASSDGEYTDTQYF. The DNA for the CDR3 is TGTGCCAGCAGTGACGGGGAATACACAGATACGCAGTATTTT.